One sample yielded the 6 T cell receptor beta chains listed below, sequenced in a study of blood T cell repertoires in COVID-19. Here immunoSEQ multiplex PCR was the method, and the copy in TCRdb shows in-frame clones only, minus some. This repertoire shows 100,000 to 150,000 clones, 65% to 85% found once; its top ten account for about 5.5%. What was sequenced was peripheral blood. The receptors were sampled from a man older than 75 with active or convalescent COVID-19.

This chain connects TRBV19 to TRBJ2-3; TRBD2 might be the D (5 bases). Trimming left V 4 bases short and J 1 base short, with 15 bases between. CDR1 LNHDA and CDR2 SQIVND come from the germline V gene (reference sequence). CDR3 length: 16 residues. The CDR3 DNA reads TGTGCCAGTAGTAGACCCCCTGGGCGGGGCACAGATACGCAGTATTTT. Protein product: CASSRPPGRGTDTQYF.

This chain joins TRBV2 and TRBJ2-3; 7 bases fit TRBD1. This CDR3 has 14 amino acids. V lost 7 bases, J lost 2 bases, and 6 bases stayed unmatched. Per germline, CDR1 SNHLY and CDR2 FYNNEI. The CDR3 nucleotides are TGTGCCAGCACCTCGACAGGGAACACAGATACGCAGTATTTT. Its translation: CASTSTGNTDTQYF. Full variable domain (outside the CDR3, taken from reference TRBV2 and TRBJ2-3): EPEVTQTPSHQVTQMGQEVILRCVPISNHLYFYWYRQILGQKVEFLVSFYNNEISEKSEIFDDQFSVERPDGSNFTLKIRSTKLEDSAMYFCASTSTGNTDTQYFGPGTRLTVL.

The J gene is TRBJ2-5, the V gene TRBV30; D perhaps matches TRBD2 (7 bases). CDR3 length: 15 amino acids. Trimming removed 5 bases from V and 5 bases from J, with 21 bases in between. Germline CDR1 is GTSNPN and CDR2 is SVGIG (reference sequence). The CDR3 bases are TGTGCCTGGGGTCCCCGGGGGGCTAGGAGGGAGACCCAGTACTTC. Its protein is CAWGPRGARRETQYF.

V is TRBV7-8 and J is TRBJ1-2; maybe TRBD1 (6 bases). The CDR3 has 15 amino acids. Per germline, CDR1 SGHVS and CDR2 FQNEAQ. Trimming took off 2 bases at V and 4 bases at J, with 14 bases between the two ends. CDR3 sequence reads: CASSLSQGRGYGYTF. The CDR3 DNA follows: TGTGCCAGCAGCTTATCTCAGGGGCGCGGCTATGGCTACACCTTC.

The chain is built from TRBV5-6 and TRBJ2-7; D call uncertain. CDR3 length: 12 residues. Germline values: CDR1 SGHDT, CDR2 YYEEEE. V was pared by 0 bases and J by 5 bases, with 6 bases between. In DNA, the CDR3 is TGTGCCAGCAGCTTGGTATCAGACGAGCAGTACTTC. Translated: CASSLVSDEQYF.

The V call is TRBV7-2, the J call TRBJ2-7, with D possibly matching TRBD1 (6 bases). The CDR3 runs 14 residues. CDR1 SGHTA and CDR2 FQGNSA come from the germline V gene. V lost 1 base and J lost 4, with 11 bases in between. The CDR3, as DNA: TGTGCCAGCAGCTTAGGGTCAGGGGTGTACGAGCAGTACTTC. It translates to CASSLGSGVYEQYF.